The entry below gives a single T cell receptor (beta chain) sequence along with its context. Its antigen is not identified. V lost 10 bases and J 1 base, leaving 13 bases between the germline ends. Germline lookup yields CDR1 SGHTA and CDR2 FQGNSA. This CDR3 has 14 residues. These data belong to a study of beta chain features in type 1 diabetes. Broader study findings: Researchers reported that naive, central memory and Treg TCRB repertoires appeared more similar in patients than in healthy donors. cDNA-based reads could over-represent cells with high TCR expression. It was not settled here whether HLA type affects TCRB rearrangement.

Cells sorted by CD45RO/CCR7/CD25/CD127/CD95/CD27 comprised CD4+ naive, central memory, regulatory and stem cell-like memory cells. Expressed TCRB transcripts got sequenced, as all isolated RNA was reverse transcribed. Method: immunoSEQ multiplex PCR; TCRdb's copy keeps in-frame clones and lacks some. The table includes hundreds of thousands of clones, about 14% detected once. What was sequenced was central memory CD4+ T cells from blood. The source of this sequence is a man younger than 40 in good health. The chain uses TRBV7-2 and TRBJ2-2, with D unclear. In nucleotides, the CDR3 is TGTGCCACCCTACGTAGGCGGAACACCGGGGAGCTGTTTTTT. Translating it yields CATLRRRNTGELFF.